This TCR beta chain was identified in a study of cytomegalovirus exposure and HLA in healthy donors. In the case of this clone: Antigen unknown.

Both 60 Vbeta primers and 13 Jbeta primers went into the PCR. As handled by the study authors: Tens of millions of unique TCR beta chains, roughly 11 million shared, were counted in a later analysis. Data came from immunoSEQ multiplex PCR; TCRdb stores just in-frame clones and leaves some out. That table furnishes V, J and clone size, whereas the DNA furnished D and trimming. The sample shows some 94,000 clones, around 77% of them seen only once. Overall study findings and caveats: Cytomegalovirus-associated status was assigned to 164 TCR beta chains. With DRB1 most and HLA-C fewest, TCR association rates differed between HLA loci in a later analysis.

The source of this sequence is a man in his forties or fifties in good health and CMV-seronegative. The specimen was PBMCs.

The CDR3 DNA is TGTGCCAGCAGCCCTCGGACAGAAAACACTGAAGCTTTCTTT. Translation: CASSPRTENTEAFF. The chain combines TRBV9 with TRBJ1-1, with D maybe TRBD1 (6 bases). Between the trimmed V and J ends, which lost 4 bases and 2 bases, there was a span of 12 bases. This CDR3 region has 14 residues. Per the germline V gene, CDR1 is SGDLS and CDR2 is YYNGEE.